One sample yielded the 11 T cell receptor beta chains listed below, sequenced in a study of vaccination and CD4 T cells after COVID-19. Treatment specified: roughly ten-day PBMC culture with coronavirus spike peptide pools or control peptides (ViraFEST assay). The study sequenced cultured CD4+ T cell DNA using the Oncomine TCR Beta short-read assay. A single record per CDR3 protein comes from TCRdb applying MiXCR to the PCR reads. The data contain 19,000 or so distinct CDR3 sequences, approximately 41% of them singletons. Their specific antigens are unknown. Input material: CD4+ T cells from blood, cultured in vitro. The receptors shown here come from a human donor who had recovered from COVID-19.

Only a few counts were recorded for this clonotype. The chain is built from TRBV27 and TRBJ2-5, with 8 nucleotides matching TRBD1. Germline trimming cut 5 bases from V and 2 bases from J; bases unmatched to any gene: 7. CDR3 size: 15 residues. Germline-derived CDR1 and CDR2 are MNHEY and SMNVEV (reference sequence). The DNA for the CDR3 is TGTGCCAGCAGTCCCCGGACAGGGAAACAAGAGACCCAGTACTTC. The encoded protein is CASSPRTGKQETQYF.

This clonotype was observed a few times. J is TRBJ1-5 and V is TRBV2; D is undetermined. V gave up 5 bases and J gave up 2 bases, with 22 bases separating them. Looked up from germline, CDR1 is SNHLY and CDR2 is FYNNEI. The CDR3 runs 18 residues. The CDR3 DNA reads TGTGCCAGCAGTTCGGACCTCGAAGGGTGGGGAGGCAATCAGCCCCAGCATTTT. This translates into CASSSDLEGWGGNQPQHF.

DNA for the CDR3: TGTGCCAGCAGCTTAGCCACAACCTACGAGCAGTACTTC. Translation: CASSLATTYEQYF. The rearrangement links TRBV7-9 to TRBJ2-7; D gene uncertain. The germline V and J ends were trimmed by 0 bases and 2 bases, with 5 bases remaining between them. The germline gives CDR1 SEHNR, CDR2 FQNEAQ (reference sequence). The CDR3 is 13 amino acids.

V usage is TRBV7-9 and J usage is TRBJ1-2; 7 bases line up with TRBD1. V lost 6 bases to trimming and J lost 0 bases; unmatched junction nucleotides: 7. The V gene's germline CDR1 is SEHNR and CDR2 FQNEAQ (reference sequence). The CDR3 contains 15 residues. DNA for the CDR3: TGTGCCAGCAGAAAACAGGGGAGATCTAACTATGGCTACACCTTC. Amino acid sequence: CASRKQGRSNYGYTF.

The chain carries TRBV6-5 and TRBJ2-2; the D is unclear. CDR3 length: 15 residues. The V gene lost 0 bases and the J gene lost 1 base, with 6 bases spanning the gap. Germline V gene lookup returns CDR1 MNHEY and CDR2 SVGAGI. CDR3 in amino acids: CASSYSTGNTGELFF. The CDR3 bases are TGTGCCAGCAGTTACTCCACCGGGAACACCGGGGAGCTGTTTTTT.

The chain employs TRBV30 and TRBJ2-7, with 7 bases fitting TRBD2. The ends lost 2 bases at V and 3 bases at J; junction bases unmatched: 4. The CDR3 runs to 13 residues. Germline CDR1 is GTSNPN and CDR2 is SVGIG (reference sequence). CDR3 nucleotides: TGTGCCTGGAGTAACGGACTAGTCTACGAGCAGTACTTC. Amino acid sequence: CAWSNGLVYEQYF.

This clonotype was seen a few times. This chain links TRBV10-3 with TRBJ1-4; no clear D gene. V was clipped by 0 bases and J by 6 bases, with 5 bases between them. Germline CDR1 ENHRY, CDR2 SYGVKD. The length of the CDR3 is 13 residues. This chain's CDR3 is CAISESLDEKLFF. The CDR3 DNA is TGTGCCATCAGTGAGTCACTCGATGAAAAACTGTTTTTT.

V gene TRBV19 combines with J gene TRBJ1-4, with 7 bases that match TRBD1. V dropped 5 bases and J dropped 9; count of bases not matched to a gene: 9. The germline V gene has CDR1 LNHDA and CDR2 SQIVND (reference sequence). This CDR3 spans 14 amino acids. CDR3 protein: CASSSPSTGKKLFF. CDR3 DNA sequence: TGTGCCAGTAGTTCCCCTTCGACAGGGAAAAAACTGTTTTTT.

This clonotype has only a few counts. The chain uses TRBV7-9 and TRBJ2-5; a weak D match, TRBD1 (6 bases). The CDR3 sequence is 14 residues long. Trimming took 5 bases from V and 3 from J, leaving 13 bases between them. Germline V gives CDR1 SEHNR, CDR2 FQNEAQ (reference sequence). DNA for the CDR3: TGTGCCAGCAGCCCCTGGGCAGGGGAAGAGACCCAGTACTTC. Translation gives CASSPWAGEETQYF.

This clonotype was seen a few times. The V gene is TRBV7-3, the J gene TRBJ1-1; D is possibly TRBD1 (5 bases). The ends were cut back, 2 bases at V and 8 bases at J, with 9 bases in the middle. Germline V gene data show CDR1 as SGHTA and CDR2 as FQGTGA. This CDR3 comprises 12 residues. In DNA, the CDR3 is TGTGCCAGCAGCTTAGGTGGGGGGGAAGCTTTCTTT. Protein product: CASSLGGGEAFF.

The chain's CDR3 is CSARDQGVGMNTEAFF. As DNA, the CDR3 is TGCAGTGCTAGAGATCAGGGGGTAGGCATGAACACTGAAGCTTTCTTT. The V call is TRBV20-1, the J call TRBJ1-1; 7 nucleotides align to TRBD1. CDR3 size: 16 residues. J gave up 0 bases and V 0 bases, and 7 bases lay outside the gene matches. Looked up from germline, CDR1 is DFQATT and CDR2 is SNEGSKA (reference sequence).